This T cell receptor (beta chain) was recorded in a study of T cells in tuberculosis. Overall study context: CD1B tetramers identified T cells specific for mycobacterial lipid GMM. Whole-study findings and limits: Low-affinity CD1B-GMM tetramer-binding T cells may have been missed.

Cells were sorted from thawed PBMC rested overnight and stained with GMM-loaded CD1B tetramer, viability dye and anti-CD3. The lipid loaded on the CD1B tetramers was C32 glucose monomycolate from Rhodococcus equi. From each donor, approximately 100,000 tetramer-negative cells were sorted. The count of this clone is one. In germline, CDR1 is MDHEN, CDR2 SYDVKM. V shed 2 bases and J 1 base; nucleotides not matched to a gene: 5. This CDR3 spans 17 amino acids. Produced via immunoSEQ multiplex PCR; TCRdb's table is partial and in-frame only. The sample lists approximately 60,000 clones; approximately 80% were seen once.

The genes are TRBV28 and TRBJ2-3; 11 positions agree with TRBD2. This receptor was taken from an adult woman with latent tuberculosis. Sequencing input: CD1b-GMM tetramer-negative cells sorted from PBMCs. The CDR3 DNA reads as TGTGCCAGCAGTTTAATTAGCGGGGGGGCAGGCACAGATACGCAGTATTTT. Translating gives CASSLISGGAGTDTQYF.